This T cell receptor beta chain was identified during a study of cytomegalovirus exposure and HLA in healthy donors. 13 Jbeta primers and 60 Vbeta primers were used for the PCR. Assay: immunoSEQ multiplex PCR; the TCRdb copy retains only in-frame clones and omits some. The data show under 200,000 clones, 68% seen once. What was sequenced was PBMCs. The TCR comes from a woman aged 40 to 50 in good health and CMV-seropositive.

The CDR3 spells CASSLVRDRVELFF. The CDR3 nucleotides read TGTGCCAGTAGCCTAGTCCGGGACAGGGTGGAACTGTTTTTT. The chain couples TRBV19 to TRBJ1-4, with 9 bases that match TRBD1. Germline CDR1 and CDR2: LNHDA and SQIVND (reference sequence). The CDR3 runs to 14 residues. J lost 12 bases, V lost 6 bases, and 11 bases had no gene match.